These 4 T cell receptor beta chains originate from one sample sequenced in a study of vaccination effects on CD4 cells after COVID-19. These receptors have no identified antigens. Clones were sequenced by immunoSEQ multiplex PCR, and TCRdb holds only the in-frame ones, with some missing. The table records tens of thousands of clones, roughly two thirds of them present only once. Prior to sequencing, the ViraFEST assay stimulated PBMC with viral peptide pools, which expanded the antigen-specific CD4+ T cells. Subsequent to a culture period of approximately 11 days, CD4+ T cells were isolated. The healthy vaccine recipients, who had no prior SARS-CoV-2 infection, showed negative nucleocapsid antibodies. Sequenced material: CD4+ T cells from PBMCs cultured with SARS-CoV-2 spike peptides, taken before COVID-19 vaccination. The receptors stem from a human donor who received a COVID-19 vaccine.

The rearrangement links TRBV9 to TRBJ1-1; 9 bases align to TRBD1. In germline, CDR1 is SGDLS, CDR2 YYNGEE. The length of the CDR3 is 17 residues. J was trimmed by 1 base and V by 3 bases; bases with no gene match: 10. The CDR3 DNA reads as TGTGCCAGCAGCGCTGACAGGGGGTTCCTTGGGAACACTGAAGCTTTCTTT. It translates to CASSADRGFLGNTEAFF. Filled out from reference TRBV9 and TRBJ1-1, the complete variable domain reads DSGVTQTPKHLITATGQRVTLRCSPRSGDLSVYWYQQSLDQGLQFLIQYYNGEERAKGNILERFSAQQFPDLHSELNLSSLELGDSALYFCASSADRGFLGNTEAFFGQGTRLTVV.

V usage is TRBV27 and J usage is TRBJ1-1, with 7 bases lining up with TRBD1. V lost 2 bases, J lost 6 bases, and 6 bases stayed unmatched. This CDR3 is 14 amino acids long. Germline CDR1 MNHEY, CDR2 SMNVEV (reference sequence). CDR3 sequence (DNA): TGTGCCAGCAGTTTACGAGGGGGCGCATCTGAAGCTTTCTTT. This translates into CASSLRGGASEAFF.

The rearrangement uses TRBV7-9 and TRBJ2-7; D is uncertain. Germline loops: CDR1 SEHNR, CDR2 FQNEAQ (reference sequence). This CDR3 region has 12 residues. The V end lost 5 bases, the J end lost 0 bases, and 5 bases lay between the germline ends. The CDR3 DNA sequence: TGTGCCAGCAGCGTCCTCTCCTACGAGCAGTACTTC. Translation gives CASSVLSYEQYF.

The chain combines TRBV4-1 with TRBJ1-1, with D possibly TRBD1 on 5 matching bases. This CDR3 contains 16 residues. V was clipped by 1 base and J by 0 bases, with 12 bases between them. Per the germline V gene, CDR1 is MGHRA and CDR2 is YSYEKL. CDR3 coding DNA: TGCGCCAGCAGCCAAGTCGCAGGGCCCATGAACACTGAAGCTTTCTTT. Amino acids: CASSQVAGPMNTEAFF.